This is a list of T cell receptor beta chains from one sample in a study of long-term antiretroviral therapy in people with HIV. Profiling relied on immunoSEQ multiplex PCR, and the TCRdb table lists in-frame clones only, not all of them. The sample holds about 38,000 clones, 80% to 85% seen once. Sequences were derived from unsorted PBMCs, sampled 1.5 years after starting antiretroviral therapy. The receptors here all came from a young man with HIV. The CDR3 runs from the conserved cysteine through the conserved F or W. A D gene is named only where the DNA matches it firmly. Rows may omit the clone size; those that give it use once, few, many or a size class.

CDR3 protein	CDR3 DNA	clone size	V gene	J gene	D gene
CASSLAGDEQYF	TGTGCCAGCAGCTTAGCAGGGGACGAGCAGTACTTC	.	TRBV7-2	TRBJ2-7	.
CAITWGDEAFF	TGTGCCATCACATGGGGTGATGAAGCTTTCTTT	.	TRBV9	TRBJ1-1	.
CASFRGQNTEAFF	TGTGCCAGCTTCAGGGGGCAGAACACTGAAGCTTTCTTT	.	TRBV18	TRBJ1-1	TRBD1
CASSLGGQETQYF	TGTGCCAGCAGCTTAGGGGGTCAAGAGACCCAGTACTTC	.	TRBV7-8	TRBJ2-5	.
CASSLEGGSFTEAFF	TGCGCCAGCAGCTTGGAGGGGGGGTCCTTCACTGAAGCTTTCTTT	.	TRBV5-1	TRBJ1-1	.
CASSPWTSGSNEQFF	TGTGCCAGCAGCCCTTGGACTAGCGGGAGCAATGAGCAGTTCTTC	.	TRBV9	TRBJ2-1	TRBD2
CASTGQGKREQYF	TGTGCCAGCACTGGACAGGGGAAACGCGAGCAGTACTTC	.	TRBV2	TRBJ2-7	TRBD1
CASSLLGRGQFF	TGTGCCAGCAGCTTACTAGGGCGAGGGCAGTTCTTC	.	TRBV7-9	TRBJ2-1	.
CASSSGQGPTGELFF	TGCGCCAGCAGTTCGGGACAGGGTCCCACCGGGGAGCTGTTTTTT	.	TRBV5-1	TRBJ2-2	TRBD1
CSVAVPADYGYTF	TGCAGCGTTGCTGTGCCGGCGGACTATGGCTACACCTTC	.	TRBV29-1	TRBJ1-2	.
CSAKALFEQFF	TGCAGTGCTAAAGCCTTATTTGAGCAGTTCTTC	few	TRBV20-1	TRBJ2-1	.
CASSPPGRTRTDTQYF	TGTGCCAGCAGCCCGCCCGGCAGGACCCGCACAGATACGCAGTATTTT	once	TRBV13	TRBJ2-3	.